These 31 T cell receptor beta chains came from one sample sequenced in a study of TIL therapy for anti-PD-1-resistant metastatic lung cancer. Documented time point: pre-treatment sample, taken before nivolumab and TIL therapy. Tumor tissue came from excised metastases, mostly pleural nodules or supraclavicular lymph nodes. This was the immunoSEQ v3 assay. The table came from immunoSEQ multiplex PCR; TCRdb's copy has only in-frame clones and leaves some out. The sample includes 50,000 to 60,000 clones, less than 85% of them seen just once. The source material was tumor tissue, sampled at baseline. Receptor source: a person aged 25 to 79 with non-small cell lung cancer.

The chain uses TRBV11-2 and TRBJ1-6; D unresolved. The CDR3 runs 12 residues. Trimming left V 5 bases short and J 12 bases short, with 11 bases between. Germline loops: CDR1 SGHAT, CDR2 FQNNGV. As DNA, the CDR3 is TGTGCCAGCAGCACCCGGTTGGGACCCCTCCACTTT. This codes for CASSTRLGPLHF.

This clone is a singleton in its sample. The chain is built from TRBV27 and TRBJ1-5; no firm D call. The CDR3 covers 16 residues. Per germline, CDR1 MNHEY and CDR2 SMNVEV (reference sequence). Trimming stripped 0 bases from V and 5 bases from J, with 14 bases between. CDR3 protein: CASSLSAPLRDQPQHF. The CDR3 DNA reads TGTGCCAGCAGTTTATCCGCCCCCTTGAGGGATCAGCCCCAGCATTTT.

The V and J genes are TRBV10-3 and TRBJ1-5, with D unresolved. From germline, CDR1 is ENHRY and CDR2 SYGVKD. This CDR3 spans 13 amino acids. V lost 4 bases to trimming and J lost 4 bases, with 8 bases between them. The DNA for the CDR3 is TGTGCCATCAGTGTCGTGGGTAATCAGCCCCAGCATTTT. This codes for CAISVVGNQPQHF.

This clone has a handful of counts. This chain connects TRBV2 to TRBJ2-7; TRBD2 matches at 12 bases. This CDR3 is built from 17 residues. In germline, CDR1 is SNHLY, CDR2 FYNNEI. The junction had 15 bases not matched to a gene; V was cut back by 8 bases and J by 4 bases. CDR3 nucleotides: TGTGCCAGCGCCGCGGCTATAGGGACTAGCGGGTGGTACGAGCAGTACTTC. Its protein product is CASAAAIGTSGWYEQYF.

This clone was detected only a few times. This chain uses TRBV10-3 with TRBJ2-7; maybe TRBD2 (6 bases). The germline gives CDR1 ENHRY, CDR2 SYGVKD. V was pared by 10 bases and J by 3 bases, with 19 bases between. This CDR3 comprises 14 residues. The CDR3 loop is CATVEEGIGYEQYF. The CDR3 DNA sequence: TGTGCCACAGTAGAGGAGGGGATAGGCTACGAGCAGTACTTC.

The gene calls are TRBV11-2 and TRBJ2-2; no definite D call. Looked up from germline, CDR1 is SGHAT and CDR2 is FQNNGV. V was trimmed by 2 bases and J by 9 bases, leaving 7 bases between them. This CDR3 comprises 12 residues. The CDR3, as DNA: TGTGCCAGCAGCTTACAAGGTTGGGAGCTGTTTTTT. This encodes CASSLQGWELFF. The entire variable domain, with the rest obtained from reference TRBV11-2 and TRBJ2-2, is as follows: EAGVAQSPRYKIIEKRQSVAFWCNPISGHATLYWYQQILGQGPKLLIQFQNNGVVDDSQLPKDRFSAERLKGVDSTLKIQPAKLEDSAVYLCASSLQGWELFFGEGSRLTVL.

V is TRBV7-6 and J is TRBJ1-1; no reliable D call. The CDR3 is 13 amino acids. V was trimmed by 5 bases and J by 2 bases, leaving 9 bases between them. CDR1 is SGHVS and CDR2 is FNYEAQ in the germline V gene. CDR3 nucleotides: TGTGCCAGCAGCAACGACATAAACACTGAAGCTTTCTTT. Residues: CASSNDINTEAFF. Supplemented by reference TRBV7-6 and TRBJ1-1, the full variable domain reads GAGVSQSPRYKVTKRGQDVALRCDPISGHVSLYWYRQALGQGPEFLTYFNYEAQQDKSGLPNDRFSAERPEGSISTLTIQRTEQRDSAMYRCASSNDINTEAFFGQGTRLTVV.

V usage is TRBV9 and J usage is TRBJ2-3, with D tentatively TRBD2 (5 bases). The CDR3 totals 16 residues. The germline gives CDR1 SGDLS, CDR2 YYNGEE. Trimming pared 3 bases from V and 1 base from J, leaving 15 bases between. The CDR3 DNA reads TGTGCCAGCAGCGCCCGTACTAGTGGGGGCACAGATACGCAGTATTTT. It codes for CASSARTSGGTDTQYF.

This clone was detected only once. The V call is TRBV5-1, the J call TRBJ2-5; D unresolved. Deletions cut 4 bases from V and 2 bases from J, with 9 bases between. This CDR3 region has 13 residues. The germline gives CDR1 SGHRS, CDR2 YFSETQ. In DNA, the CDR3 is TGCGCCAGCAGCCGGACCATTCAAGAGACCCAGTACTTC. Amino acid sequence: CASSRTIQETQYF.

Written as DNA, the CDR3 is TGTGCCAGCGGACGGTGGCAGGGCGGGAAAGAGACCCAGTACTTC. Protein product: CASGRWQGGKETQYF. V is TRBV25-1 and J is TRBJ2-5; D may be TRBD2 (6 bases). This CDR3 spans 15 amino acids. The V end lost 8 bases, the J end lost 3 bases, and 19 bases lay between the germline ends. Germline V CDR1 and CDR2: MGHDK, SYGVNS.

The chain is built from TRBV15 and TRBJ2-7; D tentatively reads TRBD1 or TRBD2 (5 bases each). Trimming removed 4 bases at V and 2 bases at J, with 15 bases between. Germline CDR1 reads LNHNV; CDR2 reads YYDKDF (reference sequence). The CDR3 runs to 15 residues. CDR3 in amino acids: CATSMGDGWTYEQYF. CDR3 in DNA: TGTGCCACCAGCATGGGGGACGGGTGGACCTACGAGCAGTACTTC.

The chain has TRBV9 and TRBJ2-1; D remains ambiguous. Germline CDR1 SGDLS, CDR2 YYNGEE. The CDR3 extends over 13 amino acids. With 0 bases removed from V and 5 bases from J, the gap between germline ends came to 6 bases. CDR3 DNA: TGTGCCAGCAGCGTAGATGGGCACAATGAGCAGTTCTTC. Translated: CASSVDGHNEQFF.

The chain uses TRBV6-1 and TRBJ2-7; D call uncertain. V was shortened by 2 bases and J by 2 bases, with 10 bases between the two germline ends. Germline-derived CDR1 and CDR2 are MNHNS and SASEGT. The CDR3 has 14 residues. Here the CDR3 reads CASSESGKAYEQYF. CDR3 in DNA: TGTGCCAGCAGTGAATCTGGGAAGGCCTACGAGCAGTACTTC.

This chain connects TRBV5-4 to TRBJ2-3, with D perhaps matching TRBD1 or TRBD2 (5 bases each). Looked up from germline, CDR1 is SGHNT and CDR2 is YYREEE (reference sequence). V gave up 0 bases and J gave up 2 bases, with 7 bases separating them. This CDR3 comprises 14 residues. DNA for the CDR3: TGTGCCAGCAGCTTGGGGGGACCCACAGATACGCAGTATTTT. Its translation: CASSLGGPTDTQYF.

The J gene is TRBJ2-7, the V gene TRBV9, with D uncertain. Germline-derived CDR1 and CDR2 are SGDLS and YYNGEE. This CDR3 is built from 14 residues. Trimming removed 3 bases from V and 7 bases from J, with 17 bases in between. The CDR3 is CASSGDFGFREQYF. The CDR3, as DNA: TGTGCCAGCAGCGGAGATTTTGGGTTTCGGGAGCAGTACTTC. Looking up the rest from reference TRBV9 and TRBJ2-7 gives the full variable domain: DSGVTQTPKHLITATGQRVTLRCSPRSGDLSVYWYQQSLDQGLQFLIQYYNGEERAKGNILERFSAQQFPDLHSELNLSSLELGDSALYFCASSGDFGFREQYFGPGTRLTVT.

J is TRBJ1-2 and V is TRBV6-5; D gene uncertain. Germline CDR1 and CDR2: MNHEY and SVGAGI. This CDR3 has 14 amino acids. V was cut by 4 bases and J by 9 bases, with 18 bases left in between. The CDR3 sequence is CASSSRGTLMSYTF. In DNA, the CDR3 is TGTGCCAGCAGTTCGCGAGGAACCCTTATGAGCTACACCTTC.

This clone was observed a few times. This chain joins TRBV5-1 and TRBJ2-7, with 12 bases that match TRBD2. The V gene end was trimmed by 4 bases and the J gene end by 2 bases; junction bases not matched to a gene: 4. Germline V lookup: CDR1 SGHRS, CDR2 YFSETQ. The CDR3 extends over 15 amino acids. Here the CDR3 reads CASSRTSGETYEQYF. CDR3 DNA: TGCGCCAGCAGCCGGACTAGCGGGGAAACCTACGAGCAGTACTTC.

The V gene is TRBV5-1, the J gene TRBJ2-3; TRBD1 matches at 10 bases. CDR1 SGHRS and CDR2 YFSETQ come from the germline V gene. The CDR3 extends over 16 amino acids. Unmatched junction bases numbered 7, after V lost 5 bases and J lost 1 base. DNA for the CDR3: TGCGCCAGCAGACGCGGGGGGACAGGGGGCACAGATACGCAGTATTTT. It translates to CASRRGGTGGTDTQYF.

The genes are TRBV6-5 and TRBJ1-4, with 7 bases matching TRBD1. The CDR3 has 15 amino acids. The germline V gene encodes CDR1 MNHEY and CDR2 SVGAGI. The V segment lost 0 bases and the J segment 8 bases; nucleotides outside the gene matches: 6. CDR3 coding DNA: TGTGCCAGCAGTTACTCGAGGGACAGCCCGGAAAAACTGTTTTTT. The encoded protein is CASSYSRDSPEKLFF.

This chain uses TRBV13 with TRBJ2-1; D may be TRBD1 or TRBD2 (5 bases each). Germline loops: CDR1 PRHDT, CDR2 FYEKMQ (reference sequence). The CDR3 is 12 amino acids. Trimming pared 5 bases from V and 10 bases from J, leaving 12 bases between. The DNA of the CDR3 is TGTGCCAGCAGCCCCGGGGCAAGGGAGCAGTTCTTC. Translated, it gives CASSPGAREQFF.

The chain uses TRBV10-3 and TRBJ2-1; unclear D gene. Trimming took 6 bases from V and 7 from J, leaving 16 bases between them. The CDR3 has 14 amino acids. Per the germline V gene, CDR1 is ENHRY and CDR2 is SYGVKD. The CDR3 DNA follows: TGTGCCATCAGAAATAACCCTAAGGGAAATGAGCAGTTCTTC. This encodes CAIRNNPKGNEQFF.

This clone has more than one count but fewer than ten. The chain joins TRBV30 to TRBJ1-1, with D possibly TRBD1 on 6 matching bases. This CDR3 spans 13 amino acids. V gave up 2 bases and J gave up 2 bases, with 9 bases separating them. Looked up from germline, CDR1 is GTSNPN and CDR2 is SVGIG (reference sequence). The CDR3 DNA is TGTGCCTGGAGTCAGGACAGAAACACTGAAGCTTTCTTT. It codes for CAWSQDRNTEAFF.

CDR3 residues: CASSYLGGGSGNEQYF. CDR3 in DNA: TGTGCCAGCAGTTACTTGGGTGGCGGGAGCGGGAACGAGCAGTACTTC. The chain is built from TRBV6-6 and TRBJ2-7, with TRBD2 matching 7 bases. Germline V gene sequence: CDR1 MNHNY, CDR2 SVGAGI (reference sequence). The J segment lost 5 bases and the V segment lost 1 base, leaving 11 bases of the junction unmatched. The CDR3 extends over 16 amino acids.

This clone came up a few times. V is TRBV7-8 and J is TRBJ1-2; 8 bases line up with TRBD1. The J segment lost 2 bases and the V segment lost 1 base, leaving 9 bases of the junction unmatched. The CDR3 extends over 17 amino acids. Per the germline V gene, CDR1 is SGHVS and CDR2 is FQNEAQ. The CDR3 protein is CASSLGPGGTGNYGYTF. The CDR3 DNA is TGTGCCAGCAGCTTAGGCCCAGGGGGCACGGGGAACTATGGCTACACCTTC.

Here the CDR3 DNA reads TGTGCCAGTAGTATTGGGGCGGGGAACACAGATACGCAGTATTTT. This translates into CASSIGAGNTDTQYF. This rearrangement joins TRBV19 to TRBJ2-3; TRBD2 might be the D (6 bases). Germline V gene sequence: CDR1 LNHDA, CDR2 SQIVND (reference sequence). The CDR3 is 15 residues long. V was clipped by 3 bases and J by 2 bases, with 12 bases between them.

The chain employs TRBV4-1 and TRBJ2-7, with 7 positions matching TRBD1. Germline lookup yields CDR1 MGHRA and CDR2 YSYEKL. The CDR3 sequence is 15 residues long. V was pared by 4 bases and J by 5 bases, with 11 bases of the junction left unmatched. CDR3 loop: CASSPNGQALHEQYF. DNA of the CDR3: TGCGCCAGCAGCCCAAACGGACAGGCCCTCCACGAGCAGTACTTC.

The chain joins TRBV30 to TRBJ1-4; D may be TRBD1 (5 bases). V was trimmed by 0 bases and J by 5 bases, leaving 16 bases between them. The CDR3 runs 16 residues. CDR1 is GTSNPN, CDR2 SVGIG, per germline (reference sequence). CDR3 bases: TGTGCCTGGAGTGTACTTCCGGGACCTACAAATGAAAAACTGTTTTTT. Its translation: CAWSVLPGPTNEKLFF.

This clone was seen a single time. The sample carries other DNA sequences with the same CDR3. As DNA, the CDR3 is TGTGCCAGCAGCTTGCTCTCGGGAACAAGCACAGATACGCAGTATTTT. It codes for CASSLLSGTSTDTQYF. The V call is TRBV5-4, the J call TRBJ2-3; a possible D gene is TRBD2 (5 bases). Germline V gene sequence: CDR1 SGHNT, CDR2 YYREEE (reference sequence). Trimming took 1 base from V and 0 from J, leaving 12 bases between them. This CDR3 contains 16 residues.

This clone came up once. This chain links TRBV29-1 with TRBJ2-1, with TRBD2 matching over 7 bases. The length of the CDR3 is 13 residues. The trim removed 4 bases at V and 6 bases at J, leaving 6 bases unmatched. Germline CDR1 SQVTM, CDR2 ANQGSEA. The CDR3 region is CSVGEGGSNEQFF. The CDR3 DNA follows: TGCAGCGTTGGAGAGGGAGGGTCCAATGAGCAGTTCTTC.

The V and J genes are TRBV5-1 and TRBJ2-2; D is ambiguous. The CDR3 runs to 14 residues. V was clipped by 0 bases and J by 5 bases, with 8 bases between them. Germline V lookup: CDR1 SGHRS, CDR2 YFSETQ. The CDR3, as DNA: TGCGCCAGCAGCTTGGTCCTGGAAACCGGGGAGCTGTTTTTT. This sequence encodes CASSLVLETGELFF.

The chain uses TRBV7-9 and TRBJ1-1; TRBD1 matches at 9 bases. The CDR3 spans 16 residues. V was clipped by 7 bases and J by 2 bases; unmatched bases: 11. CDR1 and CDR2 from the germline V gene are SEHNR and FQNEAQ (reference sequence). The CDR3 protein is CASTEQGARGNTEAFF. The CDR3 DNA sequence: TGTGCCAGCACCGAACAGGGGGCAAGAGGTAACACTGAAGCTTTCTTT.